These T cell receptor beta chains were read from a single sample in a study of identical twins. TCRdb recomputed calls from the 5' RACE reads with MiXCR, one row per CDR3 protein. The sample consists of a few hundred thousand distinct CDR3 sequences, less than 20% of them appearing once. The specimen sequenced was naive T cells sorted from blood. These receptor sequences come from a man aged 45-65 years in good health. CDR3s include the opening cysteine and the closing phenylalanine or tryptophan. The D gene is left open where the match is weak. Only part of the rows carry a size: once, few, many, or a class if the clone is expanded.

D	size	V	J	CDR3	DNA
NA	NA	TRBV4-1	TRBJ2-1	CASSLLGTRYNEQFF	TGCGCCAGCAGCCTTCTAGGAACCCGATACAATGAGCAGTTCTTC
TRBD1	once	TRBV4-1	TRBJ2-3	CASSPGQATSTDTQYF	TGCGCCAGCAGCCCGGGACAGGCAACCAGCACAGATACGCAGTATTTT
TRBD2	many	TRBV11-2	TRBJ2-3	CASSTSGGAYADTQYF	TGTGCCAGCAGCACTAGCGGGGGGGCCTACGCAGATACGCAGTATTTT
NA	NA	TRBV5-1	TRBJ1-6	CASSLSVAGGDSPLHF	TGCGCCAGCAGCTTGAGTGTTGCGGGCGGGGATTCACCCCTCCACTTT
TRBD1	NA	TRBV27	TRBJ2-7	CASSLRQGYHEQYF	TGTGCCAGCAGTCTAAGACAGGGTTATCACGAGCAGTACTTC
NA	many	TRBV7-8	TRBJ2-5	CASSLSGWPEETQYF	TGTGCCAGCAGCTTATCGGGCTGGCCAGAAGAGACCCAGTACTTC
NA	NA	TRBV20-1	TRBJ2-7	CSARDAGGPSYEQYF	TGCAGTGCTAGAGATGCCGGGGGGCCATCCTACGAGCAGTACTTC
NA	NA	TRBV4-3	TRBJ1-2	CASSPTGPLNYGYTF	TGCGCCAGCAGCCCGACAGGACCCCTTAACTATGGCTACACCTTC
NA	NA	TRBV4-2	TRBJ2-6	CASSHPGSSGANVLTF	TGTGCCAGCAGCCACCCAGGGAGCTCTGGGGCCAACGTCCTGACTTTC
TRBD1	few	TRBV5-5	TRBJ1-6	CASSTPGQGISPLHF	TGTGCCAGCAGCACCCCGGGACAGGGGATTTCACCCCTCCACTTT
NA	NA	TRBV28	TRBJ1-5	CASSFGRAQPQHF	TGTGCCAGCAGTTTTGGGCGTGCTCAGCCCCAGCATTTT
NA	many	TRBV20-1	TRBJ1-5	CSARRGRDQPQHF	TGCAGTGCTAGGCGGGGGAGGGATCAGCCCCAGCATTTT
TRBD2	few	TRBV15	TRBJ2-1	CATSRDPSGREQFF	TGTGCCACCAGCAGAGATCCGAGCGGGAGGGAGCAGTTCTTC
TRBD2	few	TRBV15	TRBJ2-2	CATSRDLGTSGTGELFF	TGTGCCACCAGCAGAGACCTCGGGACTAGTGGCACCGGGGAGCTGTTTTTT
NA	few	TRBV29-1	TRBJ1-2	CSVGPEKVYGYTF	TGCAGCGTCGGCCCCGAAAAAGTCTATGGCTACACCTTC
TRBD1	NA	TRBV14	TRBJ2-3	CASSKHFGQGTDTQYF	TGTGCCAGCAGCAAGCATTTCGGACAGGGGACAGATACGCAGTATTTT
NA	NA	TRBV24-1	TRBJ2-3	CATSDLQDTQYF	TGTGCCACCAGTGATTTGCAGGATACGCAGTATTTT
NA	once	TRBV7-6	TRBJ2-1	CASSLRGRISSPYNEQFF	TGTGCCAGCAGCTTACGAGGCCGAATATCGAGCCCATACAATGAGCAGTTCTTC
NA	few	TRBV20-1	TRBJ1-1	CSSGTGNTEAFF	TGCAGTTCGGGAACGGGAAACACTGAAGCTTTCTTT
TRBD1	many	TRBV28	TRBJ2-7	CASSFNDRGGYEQYF	TGTGCCAGCAGTTTTAACGACAGGGGTGGTTACGAGCAGTACTTC
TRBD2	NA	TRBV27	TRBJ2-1	CASRASGGNEQFF	TGTGCCTCAAGGGCGAGCGGGGGGAATGAGCAGTTCTTC
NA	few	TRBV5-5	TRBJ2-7	CASSLESYISYEQYF	TGTGCCAGCAGCTTGGAAAGTTACATCTCCTACGAGCAGTACTTC
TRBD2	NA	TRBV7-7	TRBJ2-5	CASSLRPLVAGGPQETQYF	TGTGCCAGCAGCTTACGACCGTTGGTAGCGGGAGGGCCCCAAGAGACCCAGTACTTC
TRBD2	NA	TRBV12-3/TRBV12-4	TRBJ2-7	CASTSFQTSGSYEQYF	TGTGCCAGCACATCTTTTCAGACTAGCGGCTCCTACGAGCAGTACTTC
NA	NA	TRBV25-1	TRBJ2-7	CASSEAEQYF	TGTGCCAGCAGTGAAGCCGAACAGTACTTC
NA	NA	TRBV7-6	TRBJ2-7	CASSSSGTNYDQQYF	TGTGCCAGCAGCTCGTCCGGGACCAATTACGATCAGCAGTACTTC
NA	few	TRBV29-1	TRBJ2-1	CSVGDGKGNEQFF	TGCAGCGTTGGGGACGGGAAGGGAAATGAGCAGTTCTTC
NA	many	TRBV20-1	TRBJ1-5	CSAFGGTQPQHF	TGCAGTGCCTTTGGGGGGACTCAGCCCCAGCATTTT
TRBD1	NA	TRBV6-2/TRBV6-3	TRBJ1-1	CASRRQGTEAFF	TGTGCCAGCAGGCGACAGGGGACTGAAGCTTTCTTT
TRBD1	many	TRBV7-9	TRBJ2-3	CASSPRGGVGTDTQYF	TGTGCCAGCAGCCCAAGAGGGGGCGTCGGTACAGATACGCAGTATTTT
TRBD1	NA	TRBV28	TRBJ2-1	CASSNPQGAIKFF	TGTGCCAGCAGCAACCCACAGGGGGCCATTAAGTTCTTC
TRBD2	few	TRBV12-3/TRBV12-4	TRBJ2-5	CASSSSGGEQETQYF	TGTGCCAGCAGTAGTAGCGGGGGGGAACAAGAGACCCAGTACTTC
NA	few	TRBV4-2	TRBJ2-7	CASSQDKGRTDYEQYF	TGTGCCAGCAGCCAAGATAAAGGGAGGACAGACTACGAGCAGTACTTC
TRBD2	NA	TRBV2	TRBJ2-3	CASNVGGPTDTQYF	TGTGCCAGCAACGTGGGAGGGCCTACAGATACGCAGTATTTT
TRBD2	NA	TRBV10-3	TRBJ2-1	CAISQGQGSGRVNEQFF	TGTGCCATCAGTCAGGGCCAAGGGAGCGGGAGGGTGAATGAGCAGTTCTTC
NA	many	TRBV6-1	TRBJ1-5	CASSTSPNQPQHF	TGTGCCAGCAGTACCTCTCCCAATCAGCCCCAGCATTTT
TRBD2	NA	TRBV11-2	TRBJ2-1	CASSRLLELAGHEQFF	TGTGCCAGCAGCCGACTCTTAGAACTAGCGGGACACGAGCAGTTCTTC
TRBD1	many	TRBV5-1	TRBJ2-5	CASSLGGTVQETQYF	TGCGCCAGCAGCTTGGGAGGGACAGTCCAAGAGACCCAGTACTTC
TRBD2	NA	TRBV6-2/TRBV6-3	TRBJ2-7	CASRLGLAALTEQYF	TGTGCCAGCAGACTAGGACTAGCGGCTCTTACCGAGCAGTACTTC
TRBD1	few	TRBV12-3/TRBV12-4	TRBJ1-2	CASSSNLDRSNTF	TGTGCCAGCAGTTCTAATTTGGACAGGTCTAACACCTTC
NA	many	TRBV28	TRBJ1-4	CASTEGRGRATNEKLFF	TGTGCCAGCACCGAAGGACGGGGGAGGGCGACTAATGAAAAACTGTTTTTT